Sequencing of this T cell receptor (beta chain) was carried out in a study of blood T cell repertoires in COVID-19. The wider study: T cells, B-cell-depleted T cells, or PBMCs provided the cDNA or gDNA that served as material.

Per the study methods: It was from reference gene primer amplification that nucleated cell counts were estimated. The assay was immunoSEQ multiplex PCR, and TCRdb's table has in-frame clones only and misses some. V, J and clone size were drawn from that table, and D and trimming were deduced from the DNA. The sample records approximately 260,000 clones, roughly four fifths being singletons. The V and J ends lost 1 base and 4 bases respectively, with 10 bases between them. CDR3 length equals 13 residues. The germline V gene has CDR1 GTSNPN and CDR2 SVGIG (reference sequence). The sequence derives from a woman aged 55-70 years with active or convalescent COVID-19. Sample: peripheral blood. The chain has TRBV30 and TRBJ1-1; a weak D match, TRBD1 (6 bases). CDR3 in amino acids: CAWSGQGGTEAFF. The CDR3 coding sequence is TGTGCCTGGAGTGGTCAAGGGGGCACTGAAGCTTTCTTT.